The 11 T cell receptor beta chains below all came from one sample that was sequenced in a study of Graves' ophthalmopathy and Graves' hyperthyroidism. TCR beta CDR3 amplification used RNA transcripts. RT-PCR was first run with HTBI primers, then multiplex PCR in a second round. One entry per CDR3 protein results from TCRdb running MiXCR on the multiplex PCR reads. This table has over a million distinct CDR3 sequences, less than 45% appearing once. The sample taken for sequencing was peripheral blood or thyroid tissue (not recorded which). All receptors derive from an adult man with Graves' hyperthyroidism.

This clonotype was recorded at least ten times. The chain has TRBV12-3 or TRBV12-4 and TRBJ2-7; 7 positions agree with TRBD1. The CDR3 has 14 amino acids. The V and J ends lost 3 bases and 5 bases, in that order; junction bases with no gene match: 7. CDR3 nucleotide sequence: TGTGCCAGCAGTTTCTCGCAGGGGGTTCACGAGCAGTACTTC. The encoded protein is CASSFSQGVHEQYF.

J is TRBJ2-2 and V is TRBV5-1; D not resolved. From germline, CDR1 is SGHRS and CDR2 YFSETQ. The CDR3 extends over 13 amino acids. The V and J ends lost 2 bases and 8 bases respectively, with 10 bases between them. CDR3 bases: TGCGCCAGCAGCTTCTTTGCCTCAGGGGAGCTGTTTTTT. This sequence encodes CASSFFASGELFF.

The rearrangement joins TRBV6-5 to TRBJ2-2; D possibly matches TRBD1 or TRBD2 (5 bases each). CDR3 length: 14 residues. The germline V and J ends were trimmed by 8 bases and 5 bases, with 15 bases remaining between them. CDR1 and CDR2 (germline): MNHEY, SVGAGI. The CDR3 nucleotides read TGTGCCAGCTCCTGGGGGAAGGGTACCGGGGAGCTGTTTTTT. Protein: CASSWGKGTGELFF.

The chain uses TRBV20-1 and TRBJ1-2; D unresolved. The CDR3 extends over 14 amino acids. The germline V gene encodes CDR1 DFQATT and CDR2 SNEGSKA (reference sequence). V dropped 2 bases and J dropped 6 bases, with 16 bases sitting between them. The CDR3 spells CSARLGGESNGYTF. The DNA for the CDR3 is TGCAGTGCTAGACTAGGTGGGGAATCGAATGGCTACACCTTC.

The chain employs TRBV18 and TRBJ1-4; no reliable D call. With 4 bases removed from V and 3 bases from J, the gap between germline ends came to 9 bases. CDR3 length: 14 residues. From germline, CDR1 is KGHSH and CDR2 LQKENI. The CDR3 reads CASSRTESNEKLFF. CDR3 in DNA: TGTGCCAGCTCACGGACGGAATCTAATGAAAAACTGTTTTTT.

The chain uses TRBV15 and TRBJ1-5, with D possibly TRBD1 on 5 matching bases. The germline V and J ends were trimmed by 0 bases and 0 bases, with 9 bases remaining between them. The CDR3 spans 16 residues. The V gene's germline CDR1 is LNHNV and CDR2 YYDKDF (reference sequence). CDR3 nucleotides: TGTGCCACCAGCAGAGATCAGGGCAGTAGCAATCAGCCCCAGCATTTT. Its protein product is CATSRDQGSSNQPQHF.

CDR3 sequence reads: CASSRDSLGRPPYEQYF. The CDR3 region has the DNA TGTGCCAGCAGCAGGGACAGTCTAGGTCGCCCCCCGTACGAGCAGTACTTC. The chain carries TRBV11-3 and TRBJ2-7; 7 bases align to TRBD1. Looked up from germline, CDR1 is SGHNT and CDR2 is YENEEA. This CDR3 is built from 17 residues. With V trimmed by 5 bases and J by 4 bases, 17 bases remained unmatched.

For this clonotype: An end of the junction differs from the germline gene, which may be a read error. The chain combines TRBV10-3 with TRBJ1-6; no reliable D call. The CDR3 loop spans 14 amino acids. Germline CDR1 is ENHRY and CDR2 is SYGVKD. In DNA, the CDR3 is TGTGCCAGCAGTGAGGATGGGGAAACTTCACCCCTCCACTTT. This gives the protein CASSEDGETSPLHF.

Concerning this clonotype itself: This sequence may be a read error, since a much larger clone differs from it by one base. The J gene is TRBJ1-1, the V gene TRBV12-3 or TRBV12-4; D is unresolved. V was clipped by 0 bases and J by 5 bases, with 10 bases between them. This CDR3 has 14 amino acids. The CDR3 DNA follows: TGTGCCAGCAGTTTAGCGGGGTGGCGAACTGAAGCTTTCTTT. Residues: CASSLAGWRTEAFF.

This clonotype came up a few times. The junction shows a germline mismatch at one end, possibly a read error. V gene TRBV7-2 combines with J gene TRBJ1-4; 9 bases match TRBD1. Germline assignment: CDR1 SGHTA and CDR2 FQGNSA. This CDR3 comprises 16 residues. The CDR3 protein is CASSQGRRDRDEKLFF. The CDR3 region has the DNA TGCGCCAGCAGCCAGGGACGAAGGGACAGGGATGAAAAACTGTTTTTT.

There are a few counts of this clonotype. J is TRBJ1-5 and V is TRBV20-1; 11 positions agree with TRBD1. Germline V gene lookup returns CDR1 DFQATT and CDR2 SNEGSKA (reference sequence). The trim removed 5 bases at V and 5 bases at J, leaving 5 bases unmatched. The CDR3 has 14 residues. The CDR3 region is CSARRDRGYQPQHF. The CDR3 coding sequence is TGCAGTGCTCGCCGGGACAGGGGGTATCAGCCCCAGCATTTT.